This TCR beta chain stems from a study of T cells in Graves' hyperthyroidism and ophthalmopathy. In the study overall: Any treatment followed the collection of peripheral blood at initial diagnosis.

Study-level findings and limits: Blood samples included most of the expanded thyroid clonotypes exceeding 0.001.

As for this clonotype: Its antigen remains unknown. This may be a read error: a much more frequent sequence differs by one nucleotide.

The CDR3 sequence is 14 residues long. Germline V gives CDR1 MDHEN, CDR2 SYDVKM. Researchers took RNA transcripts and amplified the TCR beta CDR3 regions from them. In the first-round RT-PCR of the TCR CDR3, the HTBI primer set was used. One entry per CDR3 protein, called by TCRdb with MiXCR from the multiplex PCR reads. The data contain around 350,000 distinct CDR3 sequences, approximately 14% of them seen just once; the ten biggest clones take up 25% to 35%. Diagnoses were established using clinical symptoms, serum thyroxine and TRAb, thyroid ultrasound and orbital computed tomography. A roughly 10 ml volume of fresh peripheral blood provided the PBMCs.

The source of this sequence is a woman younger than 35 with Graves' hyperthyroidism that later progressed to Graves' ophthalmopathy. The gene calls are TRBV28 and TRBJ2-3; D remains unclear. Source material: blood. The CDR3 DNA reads TGTGTCAGCAGTTTAGGAGTGAATCCAGATACGCAGTATTTT. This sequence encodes CVSSLGVNPDTQYF.